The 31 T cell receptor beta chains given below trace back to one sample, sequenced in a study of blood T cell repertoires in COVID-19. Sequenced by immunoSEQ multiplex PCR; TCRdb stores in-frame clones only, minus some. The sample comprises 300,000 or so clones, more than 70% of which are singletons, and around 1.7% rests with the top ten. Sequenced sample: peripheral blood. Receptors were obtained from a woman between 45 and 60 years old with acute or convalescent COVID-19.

CDR3 region: CASSSRSGTYSHSGANVLTF. The CDR3 DNA reads as TGTGCCAGCAGCTCAAGGTCCGGGACATACTCCCACTCTGGGGCCAACGTCCTGACTTTC. J is TRBJ2-6 and V is TRBV13, with D possibly matching TRBD1 (6 bases). V was clipped by 4 bases and J by 0 bases, with 22 bases between them. In germline, CDR1 is PRHDT, CDR2 FYEKMQ (reference sequence). This CDR3 region has 20 residues.

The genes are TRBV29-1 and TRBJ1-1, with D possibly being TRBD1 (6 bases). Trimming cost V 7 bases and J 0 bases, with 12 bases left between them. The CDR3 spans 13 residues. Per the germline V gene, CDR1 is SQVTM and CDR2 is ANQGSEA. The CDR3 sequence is CSAYGTMNTEAFF. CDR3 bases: TGCAGCGCTTACGGGACAATGAACACTGAAGCTTTCTTT.

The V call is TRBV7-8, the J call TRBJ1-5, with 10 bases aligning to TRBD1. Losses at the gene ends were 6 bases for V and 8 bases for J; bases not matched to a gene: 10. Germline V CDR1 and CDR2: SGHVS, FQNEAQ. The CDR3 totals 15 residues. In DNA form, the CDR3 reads TGTGCCAGCAGTCCAAGGACAGGGGGTCAAAAGCCCCAGCATTTT. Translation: CASSPRTGGQKPQHF.

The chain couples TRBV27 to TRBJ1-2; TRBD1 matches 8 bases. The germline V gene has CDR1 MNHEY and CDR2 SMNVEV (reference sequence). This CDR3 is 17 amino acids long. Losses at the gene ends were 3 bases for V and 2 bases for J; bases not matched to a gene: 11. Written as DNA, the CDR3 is TGTGCCAGCAGTTTCTACCTTTGGACAGGGCGGAACTATGGCTACACCTTC. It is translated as CASSFYLWTGRNYGYTF.

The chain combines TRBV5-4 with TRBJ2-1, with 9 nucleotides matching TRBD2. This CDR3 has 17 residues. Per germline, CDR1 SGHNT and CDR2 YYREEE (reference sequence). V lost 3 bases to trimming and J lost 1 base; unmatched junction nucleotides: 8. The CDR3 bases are TGTGCCAGCAGCTCCTTCTACAGCGGGAGGTCCTACAATGAGCAGTTCTTC. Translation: CASSSFYSGRSYNEQFF. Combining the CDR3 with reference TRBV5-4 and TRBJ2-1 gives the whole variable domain ETGVTQSPTHLIKTRGQQVTLRCSSQSGHNTVSWYQQALGQGPQFIFQYYREEENGRGNFPPRFSGLQFPNYSSELNVNALELDDSALYLCASSSFYSGRSYNEQFFGPGTRLTVL.

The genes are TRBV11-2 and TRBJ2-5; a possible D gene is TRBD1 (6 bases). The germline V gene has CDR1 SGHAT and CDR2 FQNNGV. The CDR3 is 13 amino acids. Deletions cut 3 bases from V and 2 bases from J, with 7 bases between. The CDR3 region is CASSFGQQETQYF. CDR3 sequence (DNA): TGTGCCAGCAGCTTCGGACAGCAAGAGACCCAGTACTTC.

The CDR3 sequence is CASSFLWGLAGGSGALVEQYF. In DNA, the CDR3 is TGTGCCAGCAGTTTCCTTTGGGGGCTAGCGGGAGGGTCCGGAGCCTTAGTCGAGCAGTACTTC. The chain links TRBV28 to TRBJ2-7, with TRBD2 identical over 12 bases. Trimming took 3 bases from V and 6 from J; bases not matched to a gene: 24. Germline CDR1 MDHEN, CDR2 SYDVKM. The CDR3 runs to 21 residues.

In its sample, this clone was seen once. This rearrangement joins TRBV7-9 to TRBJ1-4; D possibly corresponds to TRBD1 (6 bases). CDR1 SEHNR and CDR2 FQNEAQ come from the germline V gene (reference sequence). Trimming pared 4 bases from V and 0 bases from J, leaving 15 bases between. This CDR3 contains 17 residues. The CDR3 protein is CASSSTTGLATNEKLFF. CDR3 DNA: TGTGCCAGCAGCTCAACAACAGGGTTGGCAACTAATGAAAAACTGTTTTTT. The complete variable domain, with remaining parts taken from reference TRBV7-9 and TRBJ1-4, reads DTGVSQNPRHKITKRGQNVTFRCDPISEHNRLYWYRQTLGQGPEFLTYFQNEAQLEKSRLLSDRFSAERPKGSFSTLEIQRTEQGDSAMYLCASSSTTGLATNEKLFFGSGTQLSVL.

CDR3 protein: CASSFQGAAEAFF. As DNA, the CDR3 is TGTGCCAGCAGCTTTCAGGGGGCAGCTGAAGCTTTCTTT. This rearrangement joins TRBV11-3 to TRBJ1-1; 8 nucleotides match TRBD1. V was clipped by 3 bases and J by 6 bases; unmatched bases: 3. The CDR3 length is 13 residues. CDR1 SGHNT and CDR2 YENEEA come from the germline V gene.

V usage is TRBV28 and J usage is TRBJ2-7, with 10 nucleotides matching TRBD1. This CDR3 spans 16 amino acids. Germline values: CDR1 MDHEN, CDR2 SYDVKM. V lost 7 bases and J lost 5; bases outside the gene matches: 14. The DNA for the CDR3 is TGTGCCAGCAACACACGGTGGACAGGGGGTTACAACGAGCAGTACTTC. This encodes CASNTRWTGGYNEQYF.

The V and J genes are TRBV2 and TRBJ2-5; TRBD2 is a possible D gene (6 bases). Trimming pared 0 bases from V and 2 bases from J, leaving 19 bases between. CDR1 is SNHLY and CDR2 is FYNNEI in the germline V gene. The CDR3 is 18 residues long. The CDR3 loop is CASSEAGSSAYLQETQYF. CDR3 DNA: TGTGCCAGCAGTGAAGCCGGATCTAGCGCTTACTTACAAGAGACCCAGTACTTC.

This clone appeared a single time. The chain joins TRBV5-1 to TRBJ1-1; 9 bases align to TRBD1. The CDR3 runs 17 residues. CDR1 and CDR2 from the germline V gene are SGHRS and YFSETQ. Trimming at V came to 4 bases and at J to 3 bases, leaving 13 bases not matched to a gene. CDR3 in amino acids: CASSLSRRDRVHTEAFF. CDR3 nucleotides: TGCGCCAGCAGCCTATCGAGACGGGACAGGGTTCACACTGAAGCTTTCTTT.

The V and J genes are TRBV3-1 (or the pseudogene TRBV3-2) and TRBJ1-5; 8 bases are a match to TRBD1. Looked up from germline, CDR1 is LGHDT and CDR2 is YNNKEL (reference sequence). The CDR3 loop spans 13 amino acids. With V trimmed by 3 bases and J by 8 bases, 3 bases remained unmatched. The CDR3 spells CASSQYRGEPQHF. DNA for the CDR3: TGTGCCAGCAGCCAGTACAGGGGGGAGCCCCAGCATTTT.

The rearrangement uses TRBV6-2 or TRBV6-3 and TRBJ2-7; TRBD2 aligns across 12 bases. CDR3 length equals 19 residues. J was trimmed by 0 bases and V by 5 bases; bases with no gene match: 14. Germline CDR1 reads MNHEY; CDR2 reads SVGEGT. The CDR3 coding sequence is TGTGCCAGCAGTACGGAACTAGCGGGAGGCTCTCGCCACTCCTACGAGCAGTACTTC. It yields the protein CASSTELAGGSRHSYEQYF.

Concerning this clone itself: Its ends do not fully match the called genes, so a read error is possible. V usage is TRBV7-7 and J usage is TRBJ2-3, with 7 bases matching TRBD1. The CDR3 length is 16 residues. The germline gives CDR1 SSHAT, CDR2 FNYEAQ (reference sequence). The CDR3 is CASSLGPDRNTDTQYF. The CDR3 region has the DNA TGTGCTAGCAGCTTAGGGCCGGACAGGAACACAGATACGCAGTATTTT. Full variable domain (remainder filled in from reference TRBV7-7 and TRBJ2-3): GAGVSQSPRYKVTKRGQDVTLRCDPISSHATLYWYQQALGQGPEFLTYFNYEAQPDKSGLPSDRFSAERPEGSISTLTIQRTEQRDSAMYRCASSLGPDRNTDTQYFGPGTRLTVL.

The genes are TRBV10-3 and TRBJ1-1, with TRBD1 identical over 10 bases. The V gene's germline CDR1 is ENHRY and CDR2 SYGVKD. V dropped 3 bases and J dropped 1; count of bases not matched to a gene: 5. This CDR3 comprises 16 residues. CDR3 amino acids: CAISEYGTGANTEAFF. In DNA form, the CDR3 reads TGTGCCATCAGTGAATATGGGACAGGGGCGAACACTGAAGCTTTCTTT.

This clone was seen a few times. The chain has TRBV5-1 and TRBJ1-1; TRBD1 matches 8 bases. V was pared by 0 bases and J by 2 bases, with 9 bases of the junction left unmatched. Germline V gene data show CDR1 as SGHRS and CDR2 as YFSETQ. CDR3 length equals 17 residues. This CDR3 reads CASSLVGQGPQNTEAFF. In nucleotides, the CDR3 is TGCGCCAGCAGCTTGGTCGGACAGGGCCCCCAAAACACTGAAGCTTTCTTT.

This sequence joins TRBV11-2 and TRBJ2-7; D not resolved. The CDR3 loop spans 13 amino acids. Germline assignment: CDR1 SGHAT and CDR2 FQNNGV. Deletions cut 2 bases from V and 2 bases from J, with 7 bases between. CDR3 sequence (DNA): TGTGCCAGCAGCTTACTAACCACCTACGAGCAGTACTTC. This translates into CASSLLTTYEQYF.

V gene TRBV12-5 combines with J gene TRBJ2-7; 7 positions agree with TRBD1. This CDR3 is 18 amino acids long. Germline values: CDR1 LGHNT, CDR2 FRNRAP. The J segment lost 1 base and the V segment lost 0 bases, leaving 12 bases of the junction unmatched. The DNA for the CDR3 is TGTGCTAGTGGTTTGGTACGCCCCCGGGGACAGCCATCCTACGAGCAGTACTTC. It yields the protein CASGLVRPRGQPSYEQYF.

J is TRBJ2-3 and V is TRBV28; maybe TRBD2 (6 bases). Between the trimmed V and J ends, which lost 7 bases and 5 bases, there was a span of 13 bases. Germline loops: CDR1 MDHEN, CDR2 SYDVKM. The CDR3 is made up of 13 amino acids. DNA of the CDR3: TGTGCCAGCACTGAACGGGAGATAGATACGCAGTATTTT. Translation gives CASTEREIDTQYF.

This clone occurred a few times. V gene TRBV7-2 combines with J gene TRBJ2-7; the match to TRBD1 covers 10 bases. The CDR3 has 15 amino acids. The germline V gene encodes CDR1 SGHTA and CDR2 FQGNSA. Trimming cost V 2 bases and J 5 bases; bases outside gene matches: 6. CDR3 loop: CASSLSSGTGDEQYF. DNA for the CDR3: TGTGCCAGCAGCTTATCATCCGGGACAGGGGACGAGCAGTACTTC.

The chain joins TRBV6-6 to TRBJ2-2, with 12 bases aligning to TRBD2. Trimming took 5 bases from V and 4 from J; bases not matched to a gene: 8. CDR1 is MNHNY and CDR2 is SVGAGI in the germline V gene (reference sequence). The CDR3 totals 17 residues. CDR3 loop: CASSLAGGPRGTGELFF. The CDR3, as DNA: TGTGCCAGCAGTCTAGCGGGAGGGCCCAGGGGCACCGGGGAGCTGTTTTTT.

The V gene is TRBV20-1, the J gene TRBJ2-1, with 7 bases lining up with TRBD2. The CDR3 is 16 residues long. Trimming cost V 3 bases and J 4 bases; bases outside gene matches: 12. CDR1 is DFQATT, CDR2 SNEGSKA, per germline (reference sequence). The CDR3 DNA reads TGCAGTGCTAGTATGCCTAGCGGATCACCTTACAATGAGCAGTTCTTC. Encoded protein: CSASMPSGSPYNEQFF.

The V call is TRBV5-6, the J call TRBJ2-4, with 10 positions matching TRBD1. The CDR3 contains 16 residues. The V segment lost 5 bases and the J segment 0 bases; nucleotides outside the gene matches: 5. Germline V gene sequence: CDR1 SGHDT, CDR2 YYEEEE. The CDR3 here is CASRQDRGIAKNIQYF. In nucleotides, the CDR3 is TGTGCCAGCAGACAGGACAGGGGGATAGCCAAAAACATTCAGTACTTC.

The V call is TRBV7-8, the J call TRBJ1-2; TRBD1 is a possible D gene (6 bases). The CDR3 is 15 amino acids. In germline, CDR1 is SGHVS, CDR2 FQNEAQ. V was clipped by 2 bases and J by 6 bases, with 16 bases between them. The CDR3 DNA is TGTGCCAGCAGCTTACTTGGGGTTACAGGGAATGGCTACACCTTC. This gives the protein CASSLLGVTGNGYTF.

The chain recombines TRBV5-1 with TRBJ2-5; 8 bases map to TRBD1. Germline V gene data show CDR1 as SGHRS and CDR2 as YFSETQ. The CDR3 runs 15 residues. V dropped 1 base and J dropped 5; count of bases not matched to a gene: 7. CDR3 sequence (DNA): TGCGCCAGCAGCTTGCTTACAGGGGGGATGGAGACCCAGTACTTC. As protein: CASSLLTGGMETQYF.

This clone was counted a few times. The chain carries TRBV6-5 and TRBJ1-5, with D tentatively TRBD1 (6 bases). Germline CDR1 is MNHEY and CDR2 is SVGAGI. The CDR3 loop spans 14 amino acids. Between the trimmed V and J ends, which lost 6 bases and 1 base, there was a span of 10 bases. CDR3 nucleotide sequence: TGTGCCAGCAGACCCCAGGGGAGCAATCAGCCCCAGCATTTT. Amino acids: CASRPQGSNQPQHF.

The CDR3 DNA is TGTGCCAGCAGCCAAGATGTGACTAGCGGGAGGGAAAAAGAGCAGTTCTTC. It translates to CASSQDVTSGREKEQFF. This rearrangement joins TRBV4-2 to TRBJ2-1, with 14 bases fitting TRBD2. The CDR3 totals 17 residues. J was trimmed by 10 bases and V by 0 bases; bases with no gene match: 8. Germline CDR1 and CDR2: LGHNA and YNFKEQ.

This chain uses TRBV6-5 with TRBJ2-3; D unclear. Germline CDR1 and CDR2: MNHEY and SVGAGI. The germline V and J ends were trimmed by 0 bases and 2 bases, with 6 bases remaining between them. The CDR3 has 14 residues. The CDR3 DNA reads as TGTGCCAGCAGTTACTCTTTTATCACAGATACGCAGTATTTT. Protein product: CASSYSFITDTQYF.

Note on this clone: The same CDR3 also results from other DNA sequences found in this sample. CDR3 amino acids: CASSPGLAGGSGELFF. The CDR3 region has the DNA TGTGCCAGCAGCCCGGGACTAGCGGGAGGGAGCGGGGAGCTGTTTTTT. This rearrangement joins TRBV9 to TRBJ2-2, with 16 bases aligning to TRBD2. Looked up from germline, CDR1 is SGDLS and CDR2 is YYNGEE. Trimming at V came to 4 bases and at J to 7 bases, leaving 4 bases not matched to a gene. The CDR3 contains 16 residues.

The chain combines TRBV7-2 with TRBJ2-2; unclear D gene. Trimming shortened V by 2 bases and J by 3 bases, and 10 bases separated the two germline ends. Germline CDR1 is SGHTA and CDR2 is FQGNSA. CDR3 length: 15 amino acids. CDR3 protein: CASSLLVEHTGELFF. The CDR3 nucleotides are TGTGCCAGCAGCTTATTAGTAGAGCACACCGGGGAGCTGTTTTTT.